This is a list of T cell receptor beta chains from one sample in a study of cytomegalovirus exposure and HLA in healthy donors. Clones were read by immunoSEQ multiplex PCR, and TCRdb kept only the in-frame ones, dropping some. In the table there are around 200,000 clones, about 81% of which are singletons. The sequenced sample consisted of PBMCs. These TCRs come from a middle-aged woman in good health and CMV-seronegative. Each CDR3 is given with its conserved first and last residue. The order of the fields is CDR3 protein, J gene, clone size, V gene. Clone sizes are given selectively: once, few, many, or a class where the clone is expanded.

cdr3_aa: CAISGGQRGTPQSYEQYF
j_call: TRBJ2-7
clone_size: .
v_call: TRBV10-3

cdr3_aa: CSVAINRASGANVLTF
j_call: TRBJ2-6
clone_size: .
v_call: TRBV29-1

cdr3_aa: CASRRLRDYYYEQYF
j_call: TRBJ2-7
clone_size: .
v_call: TRBV11-2

cdr3_aa: CASSEGAPGKLFF
j_call: TRBJ1-4
clone_size: .
v_call: TRBV25-1

cdr3_aa: CASSSGLYNEQFF
j_call: TRBJ2-1
clone_size: .
v_call: TRBV7-9

cdr3_aa: CASSYTPGTGPSPNF
j_call: TRBJ2-7
clone_size: .
v_call: TRBV6-6

cdr3_aa: CASSGLGQINQPQHF
j_call: TRBJ1-5
clone_size: .
v_call: TRBV2

cdr3_aa: CASSLLIQGRESVQFF
j_call: TRBJ2-1
clone_size: once
v_call: TRBV27

cdr3_aa: CASSPGTSGSISTDTQYF
j_call: TRBJ2-3
clone_size: .
v_call: TRBV5-1

cdr3_aa: CASSPRAVRLSDTQYF
j_call: TRBJ2-3
clone_size: .
v_call: TRBV27

cdr3_aa: CASRTRQGSTYEQYF
j_call: TRBJ2-7
clone_size: few
v_call: TRBV2

cdr3_aa: CASSLGGRAIKEAFF
j_call: TRBJ1-1
clone_size: .
v_call: TRBV7-2

cdr3_aa: CASILITGGRNTEAFF
j_call: TRBJ1-1
clone_size: .
v_call: TRBV27

cdr3_aa: CASREGGLAVNEQFF
j_call: TRBJ2-1
clone_size: .
v_call: TRBV2

cdr3_aa: CASSLGYSTDTQYF
j_call: TRBJ2-3
clone_size: once
v_call: TRBV6-6

cdr3_aa: CASSPGGGPFYGYTF
j_call: TRBJ1-2
clone_size: once
v_call: TRBV7-3

cdr3_aa: CASSIFQGNEKLFF
j_call: TRBJ1-4
clone_size: .
v_call: TRBV19

cdr3_aa: CASSLTTRGGSNFYEQYF
j_call: TRBJ2-7
clone_size: .
v_call: TRBV7-3

cdr3_aa: CASSLNGVQETQYF
j_call: TRBJ2-5
clone_size: .
v_call: TRBV18

cdr3_aa: CASSYRDNPNEKLFF
j_call: TRBJ1-4
clone_size: .
v_call: TRBV6-6

cdr3_aa: CASSLRDRQETQYF
j_call: TRBJ2-5
clone_size: .
v_call: TRBV7-2

cdr3_aa: CASSEAPRGVTEAFF
j_call: TRBJ1-1
clone_size: .
v_call: TRBV2

cdr3_aa: CASSPGLRGTGELFF
j_call: TRBJ2-2
clone_size: .
v_call: TRBV7-3

cdr3_aa: CASSITGGGPEAFF
j_call: TRBJ1-1
clone_size: .
v_call: TRBV19

cdr3_aa: CASSYGEGGGYTF
j_call: TRBJ1-2
clone_size: .
v_call: TRBV6-6

cdr3_aa: CASSAELGGRGDEQFF
j_call: TRBJ2-1
clone_size: .
v_call: TRBV5-1

cdr3_aa: CSAEENTEAFF
j_call: TRBJ1-1
clone_size: .
v_call: TRBV20-1

cdr3_aa: CASSYQVSYEQYF
j_call: TRBJ2-7
clone_size: .
v_call: TRBV27

cdr3_aa: CASSSTGTGYRTDTQYF
j_call: TRBJ2-3
clone_size: .
v_call: TRBV5-8

cdr3_aa: CASSTVAGYNEQFF
j_call: TRBJ2-1
clone_size: .
v_call: TRBV19